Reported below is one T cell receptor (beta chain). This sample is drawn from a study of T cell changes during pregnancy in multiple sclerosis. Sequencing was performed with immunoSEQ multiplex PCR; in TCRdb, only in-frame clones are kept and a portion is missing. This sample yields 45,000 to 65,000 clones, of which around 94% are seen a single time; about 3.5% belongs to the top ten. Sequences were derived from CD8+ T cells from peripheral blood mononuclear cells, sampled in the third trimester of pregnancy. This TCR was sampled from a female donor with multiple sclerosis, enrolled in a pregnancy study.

CDR3 sequence reads: CASSSGQGSYEQYF. DNA for the CDR3: TGCGCCAGCAGCTCCGGACAGGGATCCTACGAGCAGTACTTC. The chain uses TRBV5-1 and TRBJ2-7; 8 bases are shared with TRBD1. Per germline, CDR1 SGHRS and CDR2 YFSETQ. This CDR3 is built from 14 residues. V dropped 3 bases and J dropped 1; count of bases not matched to a gene: 3.